Here is one T cell receptor beta chain with its context. Its antigen remains unidentified. The input lacks base qualities; no much larger clone sits a single base away. The data were obtained in a study of lymphopenia after photon versus proton radiotherapy (dated by TCRdb to the late 2010s). Context from the whole study: Photon and proton radiation therapy were compared by the study for their immunological effects in patients with gastrointestinal tumors who developed high-grade lymphopenia. The cohort included under 25 patients with gastrointestinal tumors who developed lymphopenia after receiving either photon or proton therapy. The study aimed to characterize how the two radiation modalities differ in their impact on the immune system. The full study reports these points: After the lymphocyte count nadir, repertoires from photon-treated patients showed oligoclonal expansion, particularly of CD8+ Temra cells, and this expansion drove the decline in diversity. Relative stability during treatment was observed in proton-treated patients, whereas loss of naive T cells and TCR diversity and gain of effector/memory populations were observed in photon-treated patients. The survival association was assessed only in patients who died, and better survival with proton therapy was presented by the authors as a possibility rather than a demonstrated result. Across the cohort, a larger post-nadir drop in TCR diversity was inversely correlated with overall survival time among patients who died.

Deletion took 4 bases off V and 0 bases off J, with a span of 15 bases between the germline ends. The CDR3 spans 15 residues, from the cysteine through the phenylalanine. Only the CDR3 region is kept as DNA, spanning 45 bases read in frame from base 1. As encoded in the germline V gene (reference sequence), CDR1 is GTSNPN while CDR2 is SVGIG. The library relied on the immunoSEQ multiplex PCR assay. Alongside multiparametric flow cytometry, deep sequencing of rearranged TCR beta loci was used to profile the T cell repertoires. TCRdb took over this immuneACCESS table, retaining in-frame rearrangements with V and J assigned. Such tables are incomplete; in checked studies, under half of the missing clones stem from an unresolved V gene, and the remainder is unexplained. Recorded for this sample are around 70,000 clones; under 95% of them occurred a single time. Jointly, the top ten make up 2.2% of the sample.

The sequence joins TRBV30 to TRBJ1-1; a weak D assignment points to TRBD1 (5 bases agree). The sequence was collected from a woman between 40 and 55 years old with cholangiocarcinoma. This specimen consisted of peripheral blood, obtained from a patient treated with photon-based radiotherapy. The base sequence is TGTGCCTGGATAACTTGGGGGTCTATGAACACTGAAGCTTTCTTT. It encodes CAWITWGSMNTEAFF.